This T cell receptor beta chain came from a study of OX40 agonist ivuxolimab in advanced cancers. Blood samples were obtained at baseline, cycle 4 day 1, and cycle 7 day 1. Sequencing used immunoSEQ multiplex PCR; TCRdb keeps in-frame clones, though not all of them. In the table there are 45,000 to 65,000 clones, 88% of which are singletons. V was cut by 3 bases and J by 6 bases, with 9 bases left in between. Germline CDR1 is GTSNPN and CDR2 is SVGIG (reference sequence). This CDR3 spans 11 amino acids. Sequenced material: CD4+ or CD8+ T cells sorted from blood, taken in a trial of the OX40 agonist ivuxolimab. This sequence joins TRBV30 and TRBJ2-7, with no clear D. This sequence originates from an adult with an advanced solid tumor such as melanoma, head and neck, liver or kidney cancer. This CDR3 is CAWRGMVEQYF. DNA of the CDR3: TGTGCCTGGAGGGGGATGGTCGAGCAGTACTTC.